This passage covers 6 T cell receptor beta chains from one sample sequenced in a study of blood T cell repertoires in COVID-19. Sequencing was performed with immunoSEQ multiplex PCR; in TCRdb, only in-frame clones are kept and a portion is missing. The sample contains approximately 150,000 clones, roughly nine tenths of which appear only once. The sequenced sample was PBMCs or T cells enriched from blood (not recorded which). These receptors were collected from a human donor with acute COVID-19. The donor label of this sample is uncertain.

The chain carries TRBV7-2 and TRBJ2-7; 8 bases map to TRBD2. Germline values: CDR1 SGHTA, CDR2 FQGNSA. Losses at the gene ends were 0 bases for V and 2 bases for J; bases not matched to a gene: 9. The CDR3 loop spans 17 amino acids. DNA of the CDR3: TGTGCCAGCAGCTTAGCTTTTAGCGGGGCTTTAACCTACGAGCAGTACTTC. Translating it yields CASSLAFSGALTYEQYF.

The rearrangement joins TRBV4-1 to TRBJ2-5; a possible D gene is TRBD2 (7 bases). Germline values: CDR1 MGHRA, CDR2 YSYEKL. V lost 0 bases and J lost 4, with 12 bases in between. The CDR3 contains 15 residues. The CDR3 spells CASSQERGRGETQYF. Here the CDR3 DNA reads TGCGCCAGCAGCCAAGAAAGGGGGAGGGGAGAGACCCAGTACTTC.

The V call is TRBV2, the J call TRBJ2-5; perhaps TRBD2 as D (6 bases). The CDR3 consists of 12 residues. Germline values: CDR1 SNHLY, CDR2 FYNNEI. Trimming shortened V by 9 bases and J by 5 bases, and 13 bases separated the two germline ends. This CDR3 is CARGLATETQYF. The CDR3 DNA reads TGTGCCAGGGGGCTAGCGACGGAGACCCAGTACTTC.

V and J are TRBV5-1 and TRBJ1-1; TRBD1 might be the D (5 bases). V shed 2 bases and J shed 1 base, with 12 bases lying between them. Per the germline V gene, CDR1 is SGHRS and CDR2 is YFSETQ. This CDR3 has 15 residues. DNA for the CDR3: TGCGCCAGCAGCTTAACCGGGACTCCGAACACTGAAGCTTTCTTT. Residues: CASSLTGTPNTEAFF.

The gene calls are TRBV7-2 and TRBJ1-2; D not certain. V was clipped by 4 bases and J by 8 bases, with 23 bases between them. The CDR3 is 16 amino acids. Germline V lookup: CDR1 SGHTA, CDR2 FQGNSA. The CDR3 DNA reads as TGTGCCAGCAGCTCTCGGACCGACCCCCCAACTAGAGGCTACACCTTC. Translation: CASSSRTDPPTRGYTF.

The chain is built from TRBV21-1 and TRBJ1-1. TRBV21-1 is listed as a pseudogene. This CDR3 contains 15 residues. In nucleotides, the CDR3 is TGTGCCAGCAGCAAAGGCGGCCAGCCGAACACTGAAGCTTTCTTT. This encodes CASSKGGQPNTEAFF.